Sequencing of this T cell receptor (beta chain) was carried out in a study of PD-L1 blockade in urothelial cancer. Study information: Investigators checked blood 3 weeks (second dose) and 6 weeks after treatment start. When blood samples were assessed, the median T cell count was around 150,000.

Sample time point: peripheral blood 6 weeks after treatment start. V dropped 4 bases and J dropped 6; count of bases not matched to a gene: 10. There are 15 residues in the CDR3. Germline values: CDR1 SGDLS, CDR2 YYNGEE. Produced via immunoSEQ multiplex PCR; TCRdb's table is partial and in-frame only. The repertoire includes about 120,000 clones, roughly 89% of them detected once, and around 1.7% sits in the top ten. The sample consisted of PBMCs, taken around atezolizumab (anti-PD-L1) treatment. The V call is TRBV9, the J call TRBJ1-2, with 9 bases fitting TRBD1. The TCR sequence derives from a man aged 60 to 69 with urothelial cancer. In DNA, the CDR3 is TGTGCCAGCAGCCCCGTTGCGGGACAGGGTCATGGCTACACCTTC. Its protein is CASSPVAGQGHGYTF.